This entry lists 11 T cell receptor beta chains sequenced from one sample in a study of T cells after yellow fever vaccination. TCRdb recomputed calls from the 5' RACE reads with MiXCR, one row per CDR3 protein. In the table there are about 22,000 distinct CDR3 sequences, around 5% of which are singletons. This specimen consisted of PBMCs, either bulk or a sorted T-cell subset (CD4+, CD8+, memory, or dextramer-sorted; not recorded which), obtained roughly 47 days after the first yellow fever vaccination. These receptors were collected from a man in his late teens or twenties who received the YFV17D yellow fever vaccine.

The table lists this clonotype with many counts. CDR3: CASSAGLAGINEQFF. The CDR3 region has the DNA TGTGCCAGCAGCGCCGGACTAGCGGGGATCAATGAGCAGTTCTTC. The V call is TRBV7-9, the J call TRBJ2-1; TRBD2 agrees at 12 bases. Germline V gives CDR1 SEHNR, CDR2 FQNEAQ (reference sequence). V lost 5 bases, J lost 6 bases, and 5 bases stayed unmatched. This CDR3 region has 15 residues.

There are many counts of this clonotype. This chain's CDR3 is CASSPSLVVAGLGETQYF. CDR3 sequence (DNA): TGTGCCAGCAGTCCCTCCCTGGTAGTAGCGGGCCTAGGGGAGACCCAGTACTTC. The rearrangement uses TRBV6-5 and TRBJ2-5, with 7 bases aligning to TRBD2. The V segment lost 5 bases and the J segment 5 bases; nucleotides outside the gene matches: 20. CDR1 and CDR2 from the germline V gene are MNHEY and SVGAGI. The length of the CDR3 is 18 residues.

By sample fraction, this clonotype is medium-sized (0.01 to 0.1%). V usage is TRBV12-3 or TRBV12-4 and J usage is TRBJ1-2, with 7 bases fitting TRBD1. The CDR3 loop spans 15 amino acids. Trimming cost V 5 bases and J 4 bases; bases outside gene matches: 10. The CDR3 spells CASSTRQGGSYGYTF. DNA of the CDR3: TGTGCCAGCAGTACAAGACAGGGAGGTAGCTATGGCTACACCTTC.

This clonotype was seen many times. The chain joins TRBV9 to TRBJ2-2, with 7 bases lining up with TRBD2. V dropped 0 bases and J dropped 1; count of bases not matched to a gene: 0. CDR1 and CDR2 (germline): SGDLS, YYNGEE. CDR3 length: 15 amino acids. DNA for the CDR3: TGTGCCAGCAGCGTAGGCGGGGGGAACACCGGGGAGCTGTTTTTT. This translates into CASSVGGGNTGELFF.

This clonotype showed up many times. This chain joins TRBV21-1 and TRBJ2-7; no check of the table's D call, TRBD2, against the DNA was made. TRBV21-1 represents a pseudogene. The CDR3 is 15 residues long. CDR3 protein: CASSTRASSVHEQYV. DNA of the CDR3: TGTGCCAGCAGCACCCGGGCCTCCTCAGTCCACGAGCAGTACGTC.

This clonotype occurred many times. This chain uses TRBV9 with TRBJ1-4; D is possibly TRBD1 (5 bases). This CDR3 is built from 15 residues. The V and J ends lost 0 bases and 5 bases respectively, with 11 bases between them. CDR1 SGDLS and CDR2 YYNGEE come from the germline V gene. This chain's CDR3 is CASSVASGLNEKLFF. The CDR3 coding sequence is TGTGCCAGCAGCGTAGCATCAGGGTTAAATGAAAAACTGTTTTTT.

Regarding this clonotype: It may be a read error: a sequence one base away is much more abundant. This chain connects TRBV12-3 or TRBV12-4 to TRBJ1-1, with D uncertain. The CDR3 extends over 11 amino acids. DNA of the CDR3: TGTGCCATCAGTTTTGAGGGATCAGCTTTCTTT. It is translated as CAISFEGSAFF.

The gene calls are TRBV19 and TRBJ1-2; 7 positions match TRBD1. Germline V lookup: CDR1 LNHDA, CDR2 SQIVND (reference sequence). Trimming removed 5 bases from V and 9 bases from J; junction bases left unmatched: 9. The CDR3 sequence is 13 residues long. This chain's CDR3 is CASSADRVLSYTF. The CDR3 region has the DNA TGTGCCAGTAGTGCCGACAGGGTTTTGAGCTACACCTTC.

There are many counts of this clonotype. This chain links TRBV3-1 with TRBJ1-1; no definite D call. With 3 bases removed from V and 1 base from J, the gap between germline ends came to 9 bases. The germline V gene has CDR1 LGHDT and CDR2 YNNKEL (reference sequence). The CDR3 has 14 residues. The CDR3 DNA reads as TGTGCCAGCAGCCAGGTGTTATCGAACACTGAAGCTTTCTTT. This encodes CASSQVLSNTEAFF. Variable domain in full (rest from reference TRBV3-1 and TRBJ1-1): DTAVSQTPKYLVTQMGNDKSIKCEQNLGHDTMYWYKQDSKKFLKIMFSYNNKELIINETVPNRFSPKSPDKAHLNLHINSLELGDSAVYFCASSQVLSNTEAFFGQGTRLTVV.

This clonotype has at least ten counts. J is TRBJ1-6 and V is TRBV27; 9 nucleotides align to TRBD1. V lost 1 base to trimming and J lost 9 bases; unmatched junction nucleotides: 7. The germline gives CDR1 MNHEY, CDR2 SMNVEV (reference sequence). This CDR3 region has 16 residues. CDR3 coding DNA: TGTGCCAGCAGTTTATTTTTCGGGACAGGGAGTTCACCCCTCCACTTT. This gives the protein CASSLFFGTGSSPLHF.

This clonotype was recorded many times. The V and J genes are TRBV12-5 and TRBJ2-7; 9 nucleotides align to TRBD1. CDR1 LGHNT and CDR2 FRNRAP come from the germline V gene. V lost 6 bases and J lost 2; bases outside the gene matches: 8. This CDR3 region has 15 residues. The CDR3 bases are TGTGCTAGTGGGCCGGGACAGGGATTCGCCTACGAGCAGTACTTC. As protein: CASGPGQGFAYEQYF.